This T cell receptor beta chain comes out of a study of blood T cells in healthy people across ages. A few counts support this clonotype. Antigen specificity is unknown. Primed by a sample-barcoded 5' primer and a J-beta primer mix, a second PCR proceeded for 7 to 11 cycles. Per sample, CDR3-containing paired-end reads numbered at least 3 million. Using its own MiXCR run on the 5' RACE reads, TCRdb lists one record per CDR3 protein. The sample carries over 1,300,000 distinct CDR3 sequences, approximately 59% recorded once. Study-wide results and limits: Aged donors had fewer naive CD4+ cells and lower diversity than long-lived donors. A strong correlation between TCR beta diversity and naive T cell percentage was seen.

Germline V lookup: CDR1 SGHDT, CDR2 YYEEEE. With 2 bases removed from V and 7 bases from J, the gap between germline ends came to 10 bases. CDR3 length equals 14 residues. The J gene is TRBJ1-6, the V gene TRBV5-6, with D perhaps TRBD1 (6 bases). The sequencing input was blood. The origin of this receptor is a man between 18 and 35 years old in good health. CDR3 DNA sequence: TGTGCCAGCAGCTTTACACAGGGCAATTCACCCCTCCACTTT. This encodes CASSFTQGNSPLHF.